Detailed here is one T cell receptor beta chain. This specimen comes from a study of blood T cell repertoires in COVID-19. Turning to the study itself: There were acute and convalescent COVID-19 samples, and they came from the United States, Italy and Spain.

V dropped 0 bases and J dropped 1 base, with 10 bases sitting between them. Germline V CDR1 and CDR2: SGHRS, YFSETQ. CDR3 length equals 15 residues. In the source study's methods: Scientists estimated how many nucleated cells there were by amplifying reference gene primers. TCRdb keeps only in-frame clones here, not all; method: immunoSEQ multiplex PCR. The V and J calls and clone size come from that table; D and trimming were worked out from the DNA. The sample gives 200,000 to 250,000 clones, roughly 86% of which show up once; roughly 1.6% is in the top ten. The TCR originated in a woman between 50 and 59 years old who had recovered from COVID-19. Specimen: PBMCs or T cells enriched from blood (not recorded which). The chain uses TRBV5-1 and TRBJ1-2; D ambiguous. DNA of the CDR3: TGCGCCAGCAGCTTGGGGGCGACCCTTAACTATGGCTACACCTTC. It codes for CASSLGATLNYGYTF.